This entry concerns a single TCR beta chain. Its antigen is still unknown. This sample was taken from a study of cytomegalovirus exposure and HLA in healthy donors. CDR3 size: 16 residues. Looked up from germline, CDR1 is GTSNPN and CDR2 is SVGIG (reference sequence). After removal of 3 bases from V and 6 bases from J, the junction contained 12 bases not matched to a gene. Both 60 Vbeta primers and 13 Jbeta primers went into the PCR. Clones were read by immunoSEQ multiplex PCR, and TCRdb kept only the in-frame ones, dropping some. The table for this sample gives roughly 72,000 clones. Each of the donors was a healthy bone marrow donor. Study results and limitations: Researchers counted 164 TCR beta chains as cytomegalovirus-associated. Roughly uniform sequencing depth across donors was assumed, possibly incorrectly. The sole available immune exposure information was CMV serostatus.

The sequence was obtained from a man between 18 and 35 years old in good health and CMV-seropositive. Sequencing was carried out using PBMCs. The V and J genes are TRBV30 and TRBJ2-4; 9 bases fit TRBD2. The chain's CDR3 is CAWSLSGGRPVNIQYF. DNA for the CDR3: TGTGCCTGGAGCTTGAGCGGGGGGCGGCCAGTAAACATTCAGTACTTC.